This TCR beta chain was captured by sequencing in a study of blood T cell repertoires in COVID-19. Study-level information: Samples came from the United States, Italy and Spain, spanning acute and convalescent COVID-19. T cells, B-cell-depleted T cells, or PBMCs supplied cDNA or gDNA.

Source study methods: Reference gene primer amplification gave nucleated cell count estimates. Using immunoSEQ multiplex PCR, the repertoire was profiled, and TCRdb retains in-frame clones only, with some absent. That table supplies the V and J calls and clone size; D and trimming were determined from the DNA. The table has 200,000 to 300,000 clones, more than 75% seen once; the top ten hold 1.6%. The CDR3 is made up of 14 amino acids. Germline assignment: CDR1 SGHNT and CDR2 YYREEE (reference sequence). The V end was cut by 2 bases, the J end by 12 bases, with 20 bases between. The source material was peripheral blood. The chain links TRBV5-4 to TRBJ1-1, with D maybe TRBD1 (6 bases). This receptor was identified in a woman aged 55-75 years who had recovered from COVID-19. CDR3 loop: CASSFSIGTNYPFF. CDR3 DNA: TGTGCCAGCAGCTTTTCGATTGGGACAAACTACCCTTTCTTT.